This T cell receptor beta chain is drawn from a study of blood T cell repertoires in COVID-19. Study-level background: Both acute and convalescent COVID-19 samples were obtained from the United States, Italy and Spain. In each case, the material was cDNA or gDNA derived from T cells, B-cell-depleted T cells, or PBMCs.

Trimming shortened V by 2 bases and J by 3 bases, and 10 bases separated the two germline ends. Germline CDR1 is KGHDR and CDR2 is SFDVKD. The length of the CDR3 is 16 residues. Per the study methods: Scientists estimated how many nucleated cells there were by amplifying reference gene primers. The table came from immunoSEQ multiplex PCR; TCRdb's copy has only in-frame clones and leaves some out. That table is the source of V, J and clone size, and D and trimming were worked out from the DNA. This table has under 85,000 clones, about four fifths appearing once. The chain links TRBV24-1 to TRBJ2-6, with a possible D match to TRBD2 (6 bases). The sample consisted of peripheral blood. This receptor was obtained from a man aged 50-59 years with acute or convalescent COVID-19. Here the CDR3 reads CATSDYAGNGANVLTF. The CDR3 DNA reads TGTGCCACCAGTGATTATGCGGGAAATGGGGCCAACGTCCTGACTTTC.